This T cell receptor beta chain was found in a study of blood T cell repertoires in COVID-19 (dated by TCRdb to between 2020 and 2021). Regarding the research as a whole: Samples covering the acute and convalescent phases of COVID-19 were provided by collaborators in the United States, Italy and Spain. The material from the prospective study consisted of cDNA or gDNA derived from T cells, B-cell-depleted T cells, or PBMCs. Subjects who had been exposed to COVID-19, were actively infected with it, or had recovered from it provided the deeply sampled blood TCRbeta repertoires that made up the dataset. The repertoires were released in a freely available public database meant as a resource for research on the immune response to SARS-CoV-2. The samples were drawn from two sources: the first 160 participants of the ongoing ImmuneRACE study, and 1,200 or so subjects contributed by 6 global collaborators. A de-identified subject ID, COVID-19 status, age in years and sex were almost always included in the sample metadata. HLA class I and class II types, where available, came from metadata supplied by the sample provider rather than from assay-based typing. Results the study describes overall, beyond this receptor: The amount of clinical and demographic metadata varied by source and participant and was provided uncurated.

Comments on this clone: Its antigen target is currently unknown. No per-base quality is available; no much larger clone lies one base away.

The CDR3 runs 13 amino acids, cysteine and phenylalanine included. The entry retains the CDR3 DNA only, 39 bases that are in frame from base 1. V was cut back by 0 bases and J by 6 bases, leaving a gap of 7 bases between them. Looking up the germline V gene (reference sequence) yields CDR1 LNHNV and CDR2 YYDKDF. The immunoSEQ Assay, a bias-controlled multiplex PCR, was used to amplify TCRbeta CDR3 regions from genomic DNA. Concerning the study's data processing: Nucleated cell counts per sample were estimated from amplification of reference gene primers within the assay. Sequence reads were collapsed and filtered to measure the absolute abundance of every unique TCRbeta CDR3 rearrangement. For each sample, productive Simpson clonality was calculated as the square root of Simpson's diversity index over productive rearrangements. TCRdb took this table from immuneACCESS and kept in-frame rearrangements with V and J called. Such tables lack part of the clones; where checked against another copy, unresolved V genes explain under half of the gap, and the rest is unexplained. V and J calls and clone size are copied from that table; D and trimming were computed from the DNA. The sample data list fewer than 250,000 clones, and more than 85% of these were observed just once. Of the sample, 3% to 3.5% falls within the top ten clones.

Collaborating institutions collected whole blood in K2EDTA tubes following their own protocols. For TCRbeta analysis, collaborator samples were shipped as frozen whole blood, as isolated PBMCs, or as DNA extracted from either sample type. The rearranged segments are TRBV15 and TRBJ2-3; no D gene call is confident. Input material: peripheral blood. The TCR comes from a man aged 55 to 70 with acute or convalescent COVID-19. The sequenced DNA: TGTGCCACCAGCAGAGATGGAGTTGATACGCAGTATTTT. Translated, it reads CATSRDGVDTQYF.